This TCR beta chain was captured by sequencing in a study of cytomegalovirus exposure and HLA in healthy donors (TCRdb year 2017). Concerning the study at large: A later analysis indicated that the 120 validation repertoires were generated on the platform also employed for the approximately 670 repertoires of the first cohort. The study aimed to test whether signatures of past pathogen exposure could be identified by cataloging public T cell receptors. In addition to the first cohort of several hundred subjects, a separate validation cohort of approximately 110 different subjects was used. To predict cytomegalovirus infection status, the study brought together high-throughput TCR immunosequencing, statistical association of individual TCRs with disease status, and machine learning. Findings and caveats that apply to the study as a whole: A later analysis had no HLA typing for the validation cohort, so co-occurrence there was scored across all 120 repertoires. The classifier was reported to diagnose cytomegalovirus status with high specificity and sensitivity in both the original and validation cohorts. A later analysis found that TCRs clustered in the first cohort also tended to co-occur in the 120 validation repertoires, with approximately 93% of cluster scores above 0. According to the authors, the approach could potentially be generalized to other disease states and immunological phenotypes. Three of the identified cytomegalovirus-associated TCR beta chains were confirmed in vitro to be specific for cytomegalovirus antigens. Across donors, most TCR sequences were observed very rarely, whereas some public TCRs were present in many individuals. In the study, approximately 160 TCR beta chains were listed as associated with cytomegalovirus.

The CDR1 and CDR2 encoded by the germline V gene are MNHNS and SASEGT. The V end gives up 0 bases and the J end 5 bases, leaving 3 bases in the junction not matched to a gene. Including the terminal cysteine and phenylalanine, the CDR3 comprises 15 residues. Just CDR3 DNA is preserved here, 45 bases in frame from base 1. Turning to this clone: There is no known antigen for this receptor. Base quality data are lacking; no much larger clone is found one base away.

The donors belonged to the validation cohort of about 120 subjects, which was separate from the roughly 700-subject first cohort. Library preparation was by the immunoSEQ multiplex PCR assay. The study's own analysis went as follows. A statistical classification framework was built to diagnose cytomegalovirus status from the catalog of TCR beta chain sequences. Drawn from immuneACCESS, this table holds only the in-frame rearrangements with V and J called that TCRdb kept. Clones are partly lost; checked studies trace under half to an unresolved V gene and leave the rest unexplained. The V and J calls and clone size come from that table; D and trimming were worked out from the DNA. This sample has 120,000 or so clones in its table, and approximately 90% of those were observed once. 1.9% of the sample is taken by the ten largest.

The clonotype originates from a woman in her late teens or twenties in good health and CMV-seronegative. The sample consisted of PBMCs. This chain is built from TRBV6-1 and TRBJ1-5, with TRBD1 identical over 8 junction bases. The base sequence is TGTGCCAGCAGTGAAGCTCAGGGGGCATATCAGCCCCAGCATTTT. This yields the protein CASSEAQGAYQPQHF.